The 23 T cell receptor beta chains below come from one sample, sequenced in a study of early T cells in non-severe SARS-CoV-2 infection. TCRdb re-called the 5' RACE reads through MiXCR, storing one row per CDR3 protein. The table records over 50,000 distinct CDR3 sequences, 9.5% to 14% of them present only once. Sequenced: whole blood. These receptors were taken from an adult who was a healthcare worker with PCR-confirmed SARS-CoV-2 infection or an uninfected control (not recorded which).

This clonotype came up many times. J is TRBJ2-3 and V is TRBV11-1; D uncertain. V lost 0 bases and J 3 bases, leaving 4 bases between the germline ends. Germline CDR1 reads SGHAT; CDR2 reads FQDESV (reference sequence). This CDR3 spans 13 amino acids. The CDR3 DNA is TGTGCCAGCAGCTTAGCCCTGACAGATACGCAGTATTTT. It yields the protein CASSLALTDTQYF.

This clonotype was counted many times. This chain joins TRBV7-9 and TRBJ2-7; TRBD2 matches at 10 bases. This CDR3 comprises 14 residues. The V gene end was trimmed by 5 bases and the J gene end by 4 bases; junction bases not matched to a gene: 5. Germline V gene sequence: CDR1 SEHNR, CDR2 FQNEAQ (reference sequence). The CDR3 spells CASSLGLAVYEQYF. Here the CDR3 DNA reads TGTGCCAGCAGCCTCGGACTAGCGGTTTACGAGCAGTACTTC.

This clonotype was picked up many times. The V gene is TRBV7-2, the J gene TRBJ2-2, with D possibly matching TRBD1 (5 bases). V lost 5 bases to trimming and J lost 7 bases, with 14 bases between them. From germline, CDR1 is SGHTA and CDR2 FQGNSA. This CDR3 region has 14 residues. CDR3 in amino acids: CASSPWQGHGELFF. As DNA, the CDR3 is TGTGCCAGCAGCCCCTGGCAGGGCCACGGGGAGCTGTTTTTT. The full variable domain, rest sourced from reference TRBV7-2 and TRBJ2-2, is GAGVSQSPSNKVTEKGKDVELRCDPISGHTALYWYRQSLGQGLEFLIYFQGNSAPDKSGLPSDRFSAERTGGSVSTLTIQRTQQEDSAVYLCASSPWQGHGELFFGEGSRLTVL.

This clonotype was seen more than once but under ten times. The chain combines TRBV24-1 with TRBJ2-7; D call uncertain. CDR3 size: 13 residues. V lost 5 bases, J lost 3 bases, and 10 bases lay in between. Germline CDR1 and CDR2: KGHDR and SFDVKD. CDR3 protein: CATSGTPGYEQYF. The DNA for the CDR3 is TGTGCCACCAGTGGGACGCCTGGCTACGAGCAGTACTTC.

The chain recombines TRBV20-1 with TRBJ1-2; D is unresolved. Germline CDR1 is DFQATT and CDR2 is SNEGSKA (reference sequence). The CDR3 spans 14 residues. V was trimmed by 1 base and J by 2 bases, leaving 11 bases between them. CDR3 nucleotides: TGCAGTGCTAGAGTAGGCAACCTAAACTATGGCTACACCTTC. Translated, it gives CSARVGNLNYGYTF.

The table lists this clonotype with a few counts. The V gene is TRBV7-2, the J gene TRBJ1-1, with a tentative D call TRBD1 (6 bases). The V end lost 6 bases, the J end lost 2 bases, and 10 bases lay between the germline ends. The CDR3 length is 13 residues. Germline CDR1 and CDR2: SGHTA and FQGNSA. The CDR3 loop is CASRLGTNTEAFF. CDR3 nucleotide sequence: TGTGCCAGCAGGCTCGGGACAAACACTGAAGCTTTCTTT. The whole variable domain, remainder taken from reference TRBV7-2 and TRBJ1-1, is GAGVSQSPSNKVTEKGKDVELRCDPISGHTALYWYRQSLGQGLEFLIYFQGNSAPDKSGLPSDRFSAERTGGSVSTLTIQRTQQEDSAVYLCASRLGTNTEAFFGQGTRLTVV.

In its sample, this clonotype was seen many times. This rearrangement joins TRBV29-1 to TRBJ2-2; 9 bases match TRBD1. Germline V gene lookup returns CDR1 SQVTM and CDR2 ANQGSEA. This CDR3 is built from 14 residues. V was clipped by 7 bases and J by 3 bases; unmatched bases: 6. CDR3 in amino acids: CSARRDRDTGELFF. The CDR3 nucleotides read TGCAGCGCACGCCGGGACAGGGACACCGGGGAGCTGTTTTTT.

This clonotype was recorded many times. The rearrangement links TRBV10-3 to TRBJ1-2; the D is unclear. Germline values: CDR1 ENHRY, CDR2 SYGVKD. The CDR3 spans 12 residues. V lost 4 bases, J lost 5 bases, and 8 bases lay in between. CDR3 bases: TGTGCCATCAGTGTAAAAGGATATGGCTACACCTTC. Its protein is CAISVKGYGYTF.

This clonotype came up many times. The chain carries TRBV7-2 and TRBJ2-3; D perhaps matches TRBD2 (5 bases). The CDR3 covers 14 residues. V was shortened by 4 bases and J by 7 bases, with 15 bases between the two germline ends. The germline V gene has CDR1 SGHTA and CDR2 FQGNSA. In DNA, the CDR3 is TGTGCCAGCAGCTCCCCCCAAGCGGTATATACGCAGTATTTT. This encodes CASSSPQAVYTQYF.

This clonotype occurred a few times. The chain carries TRBV7-2 and TRBJ1-2; 7 bases are a match to TRBD1. The CDR3 spans 16 residues. V dropped 1 base and J dropped 1; count of bases not matched to a gene: 6. Germline CDR1 SGHTA, CDR2 FQGNSA. CDR3 DNA sequence: TGTGCCAGCAGCTTAGAAGGGACAGCCTTTAACTATGGCTACACCTTC. Translated, it gives CASSLEGTAFNYGYTF.

Only a few counts were recorded for this clonotype. This chain uses TRBV7-2 with TRBJ2-3; D perhaps matches TRBD1 (5 bases). Germline CDR1 reads SGHTA; CDR2 reads FQGNSA. V was cut by 5 bases and J by 5 bases, with 8 bases left in between. The CDR3 covers 12 residues. CDR3 protein: CASSNQGDTQYF. The CDR3 DNA follows: TGTGCCAGCAGCAACCAGGGAGATACGCAGTATTTT.

This clonotype was found a few times. The V and J genes are TRBV20-1 and TRBJ2-1; 8 positions match TRBD1. The J segment lost 10 bases and the V segment lost 5 bases, leaving 4 bases of the junction unmatched. The CDR3 runs to 11 residues. Per germline, CDR1 DFQATT and CDR2 SNEGSKA (reference sequence). The CDR3 DNA reads TGCAGTGCTCAGGGGGCGCGGGAGCAGTTCTTC. The encoded protein is CSAQGAREQFF.

On this clonotype itself: Being one base from a much bigger clone, this may be a read error. The J gene is TRBJ1-5, the V gene TRBV20-1, with D unresolved. Germline assignment: CDR1 DFQATT and CDR2 SNEGSKA (reference sequence). CDR3 length equals 15 residues. Between the trimmed V and J ends, which lost 1 base and 1 base, there was a span of 11 bases. CDR3 DNA sequence: TGCAGTGCTAGAGTCCCCGCTGAGAGCAATCAGCCCCAGCATTTT. As protein: CSARVPAESNQPQHF.

The sample holds a few counts of this clonotype. The genes are TRBV30 and TRBJ1-6; no clear D gene. The CDR3 is 16 amino acids. Trimming shortened V by 0 bases and J by 9 bases, and 18 bases separated the two germline ends. Per the germline V gene, CDR1 is GTSNPN and CDR2 is SVGIG (reference sequence). DNA of the CDR3: TGTGCCTGGAGTGTACCTTTCCCCCGGATCGGTTCACCCCTCCACTTT. Translating gives CAWSVPFPRIGSPLHF.

This clonotype was seen at least ten times. The chain joins TRBV7-6 to TRBJ1-5; tentatively, D is TRBD1 (5 bases). The germline V gene has CDR1 SGHVS and CDR2 FNYEAQ. The CDR3 extends over 17 amino acids. V dropped 0 bases and J dropped 2 bases, with 14 bases sitting between them. In DNA, the CDR3 is TGTGCCAGCAGCTTAGCGCCTGGTGCCAGGGGCAATCAGCCCCAGCATTTT. Amino acids: CASSLAPGARGNQPQHF.

This clonotype appeared many times. The chain links TRBV6-5 to TRBJ2-5; 9 bases are a match to TRBD2. Germline V CDR1 and CDR2: MNHEY, SVGAGI. This CDR3 has 14 amino acids. V lost 6 bases to trimming and J lost 5 bases; unmatched junction nucleotides: 7. CDR3 DNA: TGTGCCAGCAGGAGCGGGGGGCTCGGGGAGACCCAGTACTTC. It codes for CASRSGGLGETQYF.

The chain links TRBV11-2 to TRBJ2-5; the D gene could be TRBD1 or TRBD2 (5 bases each). The CDR3 totals 15 residues. CDR1 SGHAT and CDR2 FQNNGV come from the germline V gene. Between the trimmed V and J ends, which lost 4 bases and 1 base, there was a span of 13 bases. The CDR3 bases are TGTGCCAGCAGCTCGATCGGGACCATCCAAGAGACCCAGTACTTC. Amino acids: CASSSIGTIQETQYF.

As concerns this clonotype: A much larger clone sits a single nucleotide away, making a read error possible. The chain combines TRBV2 with TRBJ2-4; the match to TRBD2 covers 13 bases. The trim removed 1 base at V and 9 bases at J, leaving 6 bases unmatched. Germline-derived CDR1 and CDR2 are SNHLY and FYNNEI. The CDR3 length is 16 residues. CDR3 loop: CASSEVGTSGATIQYF. CDR3 nucleotides: TGTGCCAGCAGTGAAGTGGGGACTAGCGGGGCCACCATTCAGTACTTC.

The genes are TRBV7-2 and TRBJ1-4; the match to TRBD1 covers 8 bases. This CDR3 has 15 amino acids. Germline assignment: CDR1 SGHTA and CDR2 FQGNSA. V was pared by 1 base and J by 7 bases, with 5 bases of the junction left unmatched. In DNA, the CDR3 is TGTGCCAGCAGCTTAGACAGGGGGTCTGTTGAAAAACTGTTTTTT. Its protein is CASSLDRGSVEKLFF.

The rearrangement links TRBV2 to TRBJ1-5; 7 bases are shared with TRBD1. The germline V gene has CDR1 SNHLY and CDR2 FYNNEI. The J segment lost 3 bases and the V segment lost 6 bases, leaving 11 bases of the junction unmatched. There are 16 residues in the CDR3. The CDR3 protein is CASRALRQGSNQPQHF. CDR3 DNA: TGTGCCAGCAGGGCCCTAAGACAGGGCTCCAATCAGCCCCAGCATTTT.

The rearrangement links TRBV27 to TRBJ2-7; TRBD1 might be the D (6 bases). Per germline, CDR1 MNHEY and CDR2 SMNVEV (reference sequence). V was clipped by 7 bases and J by 2 bases, with 15 bases between them. The CDR3 runs to 14 residues. In DNA, the CDR3 is TGTGCCAGCACCCAGGGGTTAGATGCCTACGAGCAGTACTTC. Translated: CASTQGLDAYEQYF.

This clonotype was seen many times. The chain recombines TRBV29-1 with TRBJ1-2; the D is unclear. Germline CDR1 and CDR2: SQVTM and ANQGSEA. The CDR3 is made up of 11 amino acids. V was trimmed by 4 bases and J by 0 bases, leaving 3 bases between them. CDR3 nucleotides: TGCAGCGTTGGAGCTAACTATGGCTACACCTTC. Amino acids: CSVGANYGYTF.

This clonotype was recorded many times. This chain links TRBV7-2 with TRBJ1-1; TRBD1 agrees at 11 bases. Germline-derived CDR1 and CDR2 are SGHTA and FQGNSA. The CDR3 length is 12 residues. The V gene end was trimmed by 3 bases and the J gene end by 9 bases; junction bases not matched to a gene: 0. For the CDR3, the DNA is TGTGCCAGCAGCTTGGACAGGGGGCAAGCTTTCTTT. This translates into CASSLDRGQAFF.